One and the same sample provided the 31 T cell receptor beta chains below, sequenced in a study of cytomegalovirus exposure and HLA in healthy donors. This PCR relied on a set of 60 Vbeta primers and 13 Jbeta primers. Some clones are missing from TCRdb's copy, which holds only in-frame ones; the method was immunoSEQ multiplex PCR. The table records 110,000 to 150,000 clones, more than 65% of them present only once. The specimen was PBMCs. These receptors were taken from a woman under 40 in good health and CMV-seronegative.

The gene calls are TRBV30 and TRBJ2-1; a weak D match, TRBD2 (6 bases). The V end was cut by 2 bases, the J end by 9 bases, with 14 bases between. Per the germline V gene, CDR1 is GTSNPN and CDR2 is SVGIG (reference sequence). CDR3 length equals 13 residues. The CDR3 loop reads CAWSLSGRGEQFF. The CDR3 DNA is TGTGCCTGGAGTTTATCAGGGCGGGGTGAGCAGTTCTTC.

The V call is TRBV28, the J call TRBJ1-3; unclear D gene. Germline CDR1 and CDR2: MDHEN and SYDVKM. V lost 7 bases and J lost 1, with 5 bases in between. This CDR3 has 12 amino acids. CDR3 sequence (DNA): TGTGCCAGCACCTCGTCTGGAAACACCATATATTTT. Its translation is CASTSSGNTIYF.

V usage is TRBV28 and J usage is TRBJ2-3; 13 bases map to TRBD2. CDR3 size: 17 residues. Germline V gene lookup returns CDR1 MDHEN and CDR2 SYDVKM. The V and J ends lost 5 bases and 8 bases, in that order; junction bases with no gene match: 13. The CDR3, as DNA: TGTGCCAGCAGTCCATCCTCTGGACTAGCGGGAGAGGGTACGCAGTATTTT. It specifies CASSPSSGLAGEGTQYF. The full variable domain, rest sourced from reference TRBV28 and TRBJ2-3, is DVKVTQSSRYLVKRTGEKVFLECVQDMDHENMFWYRQDPGLGLRLIYFSYDVKMKEKGDIPEGYSVSREKKERFSLILESASTNQTSMYLCASSPSSGLAGEGTQYFGPGTRLTVL.

This clone was recorded a few times. The chain links TRBV7-9 to TRBJ2-7, with 7 bases fitting TRBD2. CDR1 SEHNR and CDR2 FQNEAQ come from the germline V gene (reference sequence). This CDR3 is built from 15 residues. The ends lost 2 bases at V and 2 bases at J; junction bases unmatched: 6. CDR3 sequence: CASSLPLAEPYEQYF. DNA for the CDR3: TGTGCCAGCAGCTTACCTCTAGCGGAGCCCTACGAGCAGTACTTC. Supplemented by reference TRBV7-9 and TRBJ2-7, the full variable domain reads DTGVSQNPRHKITKRGQNVTFRCDPISEHNRLYWYRQTLGQGPEFLTYFQNEAQLEKSRLLSDRFSAERPKGSFSTLEIQRTEQGDSAMYLCASSLPLAEPYEQYFGPGTRLTVT.

With respect to this clone: The sample carries other DNA sequences with the same CDR3. J is TRBJ1-1 and V is TRBV7-9; 7 bases match TRBD1. Trimming at V came to 2 bases and at J to 11 bases, leaving 2 bases not matched to a gene. This CDR3 spans 11 amino acids. CDR1 and CDR2 (germline): SEHNR, FQNEAQ (reference sequence). CDR3 sequence (DNA): TGTGCCAGCAGCTTAACAGGGGAGGCTTTCTTT. Protein sequence: CASSLTGEAFF. The full variable domain, rest sourced from reference TRBV7-9 and TRBJ1-1, is DTGVSQNPRHKITKRGQNVTFRCDPISEHNRLYWYRQTLGQGPEFLTYFQNEAQLEKSRLLSDRFSAERPKGSFSTLEIQRTEQGDSAMYLCASSLTGEAFFGQGTRLTVV.

The chain has TRBV2 and TRBJ2-7, with a tentative D call TRBD2 (6 bases). The CDR3 runs 14 residues. V lost 5 bases to trimming and J lost 6 bases, with 17 bases between them. In germline, CDR1 is SNHLY, CDR2 FYNNEI. The CDR3 DNA reads TGTGCCAGCAGTTTCGCAGGGACTGAGGGCGAGCAGTACTTC. Protein: CASSFAGTEGEQYF.

CDR3 residues: CSVEPQRRQITDTQYF. The CDR3 bases are TGCAGCGTTGAACCCCAGAGGAGACAGATCACAGATACGCAGTATTTT. The J gene is TRBJ2-3, the V gene TRBV29-1, with D possibly TRBD1 on 5 matching bases. Germline-derived CDR1 and CDR2 are SQVTM and ANQGSEA. V was clipped by 2 bases and J by 2 bases, with 17 bases between them. The CDR3 length is 16 residues.

This clone has a single count. V gene TRBV4-1 combines with J gene TRBJ2-5; D may be TRBD1 (5 bases). The germline V and J ends were trimmed by 0 bases and 1 base, with 9 bases remaining between them. The CDR3 covers 15 residues. Looked up from germline, CDR1 is MGHRA and CDR2 is YSYEKL. In DNA, the CDR3 is TGCGCCAGCAGCCAAGAAGGGGCTGGCCAAGAGACCCAGTACTTC. Residues: CASSQEGAGQETQYF.

This clone was seen only a few times. The rearrangement uses TRBV11-1 and TRBJ1-1; maybe TRBD1 (5 bases). The CDR3 has 14 residues. V was cut by 4 bases and J by 0 bases, with 9 bases left in between. Germline CDR1 reads SGHAT; CDR2 reads FQDESV (reference sequence). DNA of the CDR3: TGTGCCAGCAGCTCGGACATTATGAACACTGAAGCTTTCTTT. Translation gives CASSSDIMNTEAFF.

The rearrangement uses TRBV14 and TRBJ2-5; a weak D match, TRBD2 (5 bases). CDR3 length equals 16 residues. V lost 0 bases and J lost 11, with 22 bases in between. Germline V gene lookup returns CDR1 SGHDN and CDR2 FVKESK. CDR3 loop: CASSQELPGMGGEQYF. CDR3 bases: TGTGCCAGCAGCCAAGAATTGCCCGGGATGGGTGGGGAGCAGTACTTC.

In this sample, this clone is medium-sized. V is TRBV5-6 and J is TRBJ2-7, with a weak D call TRBD1 (5 bases). Germline-derived CDR1 and CDR2 are SGHDT and YYEEEE. V was shortened by 0 bases and J by 6 bases, with 7 bases between the two germline ends. The CDR3 sequence is 12 residues long. The CDR3 DNA follows: TGTGCCAGCAGCTTGGGGGGCAGCGAGCAGTACGTC. Protein sequence: CASSLGGSEQYV.

The chain joins TRBV7-2 to TRBJ1-6; no reliable D call. This CDR3 region has 15 residues. Germline CDR1 reads SGHTA; CDR2 reads FQGNSA. V was cut by 1 base and J by 7 bases, with 11 bases left in between. The CDR3 here is CASSLVVTTNSPLHF. Written as DNA, the CDR3 is TGTGCCAGCAGCTTAGTTGTTACGACAAATTCACCCCTCCACTTT.

This clone was picked up one time. This chain connects TRBV19 to TRBJ2-1; 9 bases line up with TRBD2. Germline V lookup: CDR1 LNHDA, CDR2 SQIVND (reference sequence). Trimming took 8 bases from V and 5 from J; bases not matched to a gene: 7. The CDR3 covers 14 residues. The CDR3 region has the DNA TGTGCCAGTTCTCCCGGGACTAGCAACAATGAGCAGTTCTTC. Translating gives CASSPGTSNNEQFF.

This clone was seen only once. The chain couples TRBV2 to TRBJ2-1; 8 nucleotides match TRBD2. The J segment lost 5 bases and the V segment lost 1 base, leaving 10 bases of the junction unmatched. Germline V lookup: CDR1 SNHLY, CDR2 FYNNEI. The CDR3 totals 17 residues. In nucleotides, the CDR3 is TGTGCCAGCAGTGAAGTACCGGGACTAGGGGCGAACAATGAGCAGTTCTTC. Residues: CASSEVPGLGANNEQFF.

This clone was detected only once. The chain links TRBV19 to TRBJ2-5; maybe TRBD2 (6 bases). The V end was cut by 6 bases, the J end by 10 bases, with 24 bases between. CDR1 LNHDA and CDR2 SQIVND come from the germline V gene (reference sequence). The CDR3 runs 15 residues. The CDR3 nucleotides read TGTGCCAGTAGCGTCGAGGCGGGACGAGCAAGCAGCCAGTACTTC. Protein sequence: CASSVEAGRASSQYF.

The rearrangement joins TRBV6-1 to TRBJ2-5; 10 bases line up with TRBD2. V shed 8 bases and J 2 bases; nucleotides not matched to a gene: 5. Germline-derived CDR1 and CDR2 are MNHNS and SASEGT. The CDR3 spans 14 residues. CDR3 nucleotides: TGTGCCAGCCGTAGCGGGGGGAATCAAGAGACCCAGTACTTC. Protein sequence: CASRSGGNQETQYF.

The genes are TRBV5-1 and TRBJ2-1; the match to TRBD2 covers 10 bases. The V gene's germline CDR1 is SGHRS and CDR2 YFSETQ. There are 15 residues in the CDR3. After removal of 2 bases from V and 5 bases from J, the junction contained 4 bases not matched to a gene. The CDR3 spells CASSLSGTSDNEQFF. CDR3 DNA sequence: TGCGCCAGCAGCTTATCCGGGACTAGCGACAATGAGCAGTTCTTC.

The chain employs TRBV10-2 and TRBJ2-5; possibly TRBD2 for D (6 bases). The CDR3 consists of 15 residues. Deletions cut 2 bases from V and 5 bases from J, with 15 bases between. Germline values: CDR1 WSHSY, CDR2 SAAADI. The DNA for the CDR3 is TGCGCCAGCAGTGAGATATGGGGCGCGGGGGAGACCCAGTACTTC. This translates into CASSEIWGAGETQYF.

The rearrangement uses TRBV28 and TRBJ2-3; D not certain. The CDR3 is 13 amino acids. V lost 2 bases, J lost 9 bases, and 12 bases lay in between. The germline V gene encodes CDR1 MDHEN and CDR2 SYDVKM. The CDR3 DNA sequence: TGTGCCAGCAGTTTAGGCCGCCCCGGGACGCAGTATTTT. Residues: CASSLGRPGTQYF.

V gene TRBV30 combines with J gene TRBJ1-1; 7 bases fit TRBD1. CDR1 is GTSNPN, CDR2 SVGIG, per germline (reference sequence). CDR3 length: 13 amino acids. J lost 5 bases, V lost 1 base, and 4 bases had no gene match. CDR3 protein: CAWSETGWTEAFF. In DNA, the CDR3 is TGTGCCTGGAGTGAGACAGGGTGGACTGAAGCTTTCTTT. Full variable domain (remainder filled in from reference TRBV30 and TRBJ1-1): SQTIHQWPATLVQPVGSPLSLECTVEGTSNPNLYWYRQAAGRGLQLLFYSVGIGQISSEVPQNLSASRPQDRQFILSSKKLLLSDSGFYLCAWSETGWTEAFFGQGTRLTVV.

The genes are TRBV11-3 and TRBJ1-3; 11 positions match TRBD1. With 5 bases clipped from V and 0 bases from J, the junction kept 3 bases outside the gene matches. Germline lookup yields CDR1 SGHNT and CDR2 YENEEA. CDR3 length: 16 amino acids. CDR3 DNA: TGTGCCAGCAGCCGCGGGACAGGGGGCTCTGGAAACACCATATATTTT. It codes for CASSRGTGGSGNTIYF.

V gene TRBV6-1 combines with J gene TRBJ2-1, with 12 bases matching TRBD2. The CDR3 sequence is 14 residues long. The V and J ends lost 2 bases and 15 bases, in that order; junction bases with no gene match: 8. Per the germline V gene, CDR1 is MNHNS and CDR2 is SASEGT. The CDR3 spells CASSELTSGGQGFF. CDR3 coding DNA: TGTGCCAGCAGTGAATTGACTAGCGGGGGCCAGGGGTTCTTC.

The chain couples TRBV6-1 to TRBJ2-5; maybe TRBD2 (6 bases). Trimming shortened V by 7 bases and J by 2 bases, and 17 bases separated the two germline ends. This CDR3 comprises 15 residues. Germline CDR1 reads MNHNS; CDR2 reads SASEGT. The CDR3: CASTSVGTRQETQYF. For the CDR3, the DNA is TGTGCCAGCACCTCAGTGGGGACTCGACAAGAGACCCAGTACTTC.

The chain is built from TRBV18 and TRBJ2-1; 10 bases match TRBD2. The CDR3 sequence is 15 residues long. Germline-derived CDR1 and CDR2 are KGHSH and LQKENI. The J segment lost 7 bases and the V segment lost 1 base, leaving 4 bases of the junction unmatched. CDR3 sequence reads: CASSPRAGGRNEQFF. CDR3 coding DNA: TGTGCCAGCTCACCACGAGCGGGAGGGCGGAATGAGCAGTTCTTC.

The chain uses TRBV7-6 and TRBJ2-2, with D possibly matching TRBD1 (6 bases). Germline V gene data show CDR1 as SGHVS and CDR2 as FNYEAQ. The CDR3 has 15 amino acids. Trimming shortened V by 0 bases and J by 4 bases, and 9 bases separated the two germline ends. CDR3 DNA sequence: TGTGCCAGCAGCTTAGCGGGGGCCGTCACCGGGGAGCTGTTTTTT. Its translation is CASSLAGAVTGELFF.

The chain has TRBV28 and TRBJ1-5; the D gene is possibly TRBD1 (6 bases). V was pared by 8 bases and J by 4 bases, with 18 bases between. Per the germline V gene, CDR1 is MDHEN and CDR2 is SYDVKM. The CDR3 runs to 15 residues. The CDR3 nucleotides are TGTGCCAGCGACTACCGAGACAGGAGAAATCAGCCCCAGCATTTT. Protein sequence: CASDYRDRRNQPQHF.

The chain carries TRBV19 and TRBJ1-2; 7 nucleotides match TRBD1. V gave up 7 bases and J gave up 2 bases; unmatched junction bases: 7. Germline values: CDR1 LNHDA, CDR2 SQIVND (reference sequence). The CDR3 has 14 amino acids. This chain's CDR3 is CASNRARGNYGYTF. The CDR3 DNA is TGTGCCAGTAACCGTGCCAGGGGGAACTATGGCTACACCTTC.

In this sample, this clone turned up a few times. The chain links TRBV5-8 to TRBJ1-2; no clear D gene. Germline V gene sequence: CDR1 SGHTS, CDR2 YDEGEE. The CDR3 loop spans 13 amino acids. Trimming left V 1 base short and J 3 bases short, with 7 bases between. CDR3 bases: TGTGCCAGCAGCTTGCGGAGGGACTATGGCTACACCTTC. As protein: CASSLRRDYGYTF. The complete variable domain, with remaining parts taken from reference TRBV5-8 and TRBJ1-2, reads EAGVTQSPTHLIKTRGQQATLRCSPISGHTSVYWYQQALGLGLQFLLWYDEGEERNRGNFPPRFSGRQFPNYSSELNVNALELEDSALYLCASSLRRDYGYTFGSGTRLTVV.

This rearrangement joins TRBV2 to TRBJ2-4, with D possibly being TRBD1 (5 bases). CDR3 length: 15 residues. Germline assignment: CDR1 SNHLY and CDR2 FYNNEI. V was clipped by 6 bases and J by 9 bases, with 21 bases between them. CDR3 protein: CASRGQTKRNFIQYF. DNA of the CDR3: TGTGCCAGCAGGGGGCAAACGAAGAGGAACTTCATTCAGTACTTC. The variable domain in full, completed from reference TRBV2 and TRBJ2-4, reads EPEVTQTPSHQVTQMGQEVILRCVPISNHLYFYWYRQILGQKVEFLVSFYNNEISEKSEIFDDQFSVERPDGSNFTLKIRSTKLEDSAMYFCASRGQTKRNFIQYFGAGTRLSVL.

The V gene is TRBV7-9, the J gene TRBJ2-1, with D maybe TRBD2 (6 bases). Germline V gene sequence: CDR1 SEHNR, CDR2 FQNEAQ (reference sequence). The V end was cut by 3 bases, the J end by 0 bases, with 18 bases between. CDR3 length: 18 amino acids. In nucleotides, the CDR3 is TGTGCCAGCAGCTTGGTAGCTTTTGCGGGAAGCTCCTACAATGAGCAGTTCTTC. As protein: CASSLVAFAGSSYNEQFF.

The chain has TRBV9 and TRBJ2-5; 9 bases are a match to TRBD2. CDR3 size: 14 residues. CDR1 and CDR2 (germline): SGDLS, YYNGEE. The V segment lost 4 bases and the J segment 4 bases; nucleotides outside the gene matches: 5. The CDR3 spells CASSLYSGGETQYF. The CDR3 DNA reads TGTGCCAGCAGCTTATATAGCGGGGGAGAGACCCAGTACTTC.